Following are 10 T cell receptor beta chains from one sample sequenced in a study of Graves' ophthalmopathy and Graves' hyperthyroidism. RNA transcripts yielded amplified TCR beta CDR3 regions. The authors performed first-round RT-PCR with HTBI primers and then a second-round multiplex PCR. MiXCR, applied by TCRdb to the multiplex PCR reads, yields one record per CDR3 protein. The sample contains about 380,000 distinct CDR3 sequences, 15% of which appear only once. Sequenced: peripheral blood. The source is a woman aged 18-29 years with stable Graves' hyperthyroidism.

This clonotype was seen at least ten times. The CDR3 sequence is CASSQYDRSRKTQYF. The CDR3 DNA follows: TGTGCCAGCTCCCAATACGACAGGTCTAGGAAGACCCAGTACTTC. The chain carries TRBV18 and TRBJ2-5, with D maybe TRBD1 (6 bases). Germline values: CDR1 KGHSH, CDR2 LQKENI. V lost 6 bases to trimming and J lost 6 bases, with 20 bases between them. The CDR3 totals 15 residues.

This clonotype was detected ten times or more. The V call is TRBV29-1, the J call TRBJ1-1, with no clear D. In germline, CDR1 is SQVTM, CDR2 ANQGSEA. The CDR3 consists of 15 residues. V was trimmed by 4 bases and J by 1 base, leaving 16 bases between them. The CDR3 bases are TGCAGCGTTGGACCCTTTCAACGTCCGAACACTGAAGCTTTCTTT. Residues: CSVGPFQRPNTEAFF.

The chain combines TRBV11-2 with TRBJ2-4; D possibly matches TRBD1 or TRBD2 (6 bases each). CDR3 length: 19 amino acids. Germline V CDR1 and CDR2: SGHAT, FQNNGV. Trimming took 5 bases from V and 1 from J, leaving 24 bases between them. DNA of the CDR3: TGTGCCAGCAGCCTACAGGGTTGGGTGGCGAGCGGGGCCAAAAACATTCAGTACTTC. It codes for CASSLQGWVASGAKNIQYF.

The table lists this clonotype with a few counts. This clone may be a read error of a much larger clone one base away. The chain joins TRBV12-3 or TRBV12-4 to TRBJ2-5; D is possibly TRBD2 (5 bases). There are 13 residues in the CDR3. CDR3 residues: CASRRTGVATKYF. Here the CDR3 DNA reads TGTGCCAGCAGGCGCACCGGGGTTGCGACCAAGTACTTC.

Ten or more counts support this clonotype. The rearrangement uses TRBV12-3 or TRBV12-4 and TRBJ2-7; no clear D. The length of the CDR3 is 14 residues. Deletions cut 2 bases from V and 2 bases from J, with 10 bases between. CDR3 sequence reads: CASSLSHGPYEQYF. CDR3 nucleotides: TGTGCCAGCAGTTTAAGCCATGGGCCCTACGAGCAGTACTTC.

This clonotype came up many times. The CDR3 sequence: CASSGWGSNQPQHF. CDR3 nucleotides: TGTGCCAGCAGTGGATGGGGGAGCAATCAGCCCCAGCATTTT. This chain uses TRBV6-1 with TRBJ1-5, with D possibly matching TRBD1 (5 bases). The V gene's germline CDR1 is MNHNS and CDR2 SASEGT. CDR3 length: 14 amino acids. V lost 4 bases and J 1 base, leaving 8 bases between the germline ends.

This clonotype appeared many times. The gene calls are TRBV6-1 and TRBJ1-1; D is undetermined. Germline V gives CDR1 MNHNS, CDR2 SASEGT. V lost 6 bases, J lost 2 bases, and 7 bases lay in between. The CDR3 is 12 amino acids. The CDR3 spells CASSRPNTEAFF. In DNA, the CDR3 is TGTGCCAGCAGCCGCCCCAACACTGAAGCTTTCTTT.

This clonotype was observed a handful of times. The chain is built from TRBV11-1 and TRBJ2-3, with 9 bases that match TRBD2. The CDR3 runs 17 residues. Germline loops: CDR1 SGHAT, CDR2 FQDESV (reference sequence). V lost 5 bases to trimming and J lost 7 bases; unmatched junction nucleotides: 16. The CDR3 protein is CASSPPPSGVVPNTQYF. In nucleotides, the CDR3 is TGTGCCAGCAGCCCCCCCCCTAGCGGGGTCGTTCCCAATACGCAGTATTTT.

This clonotype occurred many times. The chain links TRBV28 to TRBJ1-3; D perhaps matches TRBD1 (5 bases). Germline CDR1 reads MDHEN; CDR2 reads SYDVKM. V lost 5 bases and J 3 bases, leaving 11 bases between the germline ends. The CDR3 totals 14 residues. CDR3 loop: CASSDQGFGNTIYF. As DNA, the CDR3 is TGTGCCAGCAGTGACCAGGGTTTTGGAAACACCATATATTTT.

Many counts were recorded for this clonotype. This rearrangement joins TRBV6-1 to TRBJ1-1; 9 bases align to TRBD1. The germline CDR1 and CDR2 sequences are MNHNS and SASEGT. V was clipped by 6 bases and J by 0 bases; unmatched bases: 5. The CDR3 runs to 15 residues. In DNA form, the CDR3 reads TGTGCCAGCAGGGAGGACAGGGGCTTGAACACTGAAGCTTTCTTT. It yields the protein CASREDRGLNTEAFF.